This T cell receptor (beta chain) was captured in a study of regulatory T cells in long-lasting Graves disease. Study background: Patients newly diagnosed with Graves' had been on antithyroid drugs for under 3 months.

This clonotype was recorded a few times. What it recognizes is unknown. Construction of the TCR beta libraries employed iRepertoire HTBI primers in conjunction with Arm-PCR of CDR3 regions. From the multiplex PCR reads, TCRdb called clonotypes with MiXCR, one entry per CDR3 protein. The sample consists of about 420,000 distinct CDR3 sequences, about a sixth of them appearing once. Stated time point: newly diagnosed GD, antithyroid drugs for less than 3 months. PBMCs were the source of the RNA used for TCR sequencing. Patients came from an endocrinology department in Xi'an, China. This CDR3 is built from 15 residues. Germline V gene sequence: CDR1 SGHAT, CDR2 FQNNGV. V shed 0 bases and J shed 1 base, with 9 bases lying between them. Whole-study findings and limits: There was favoring of TRBV28, TRBJ1-2 and TRBJ2-5 in persistent disease.

This sample also belongs to another study, concerning T cells in Graves' hyperthyroidism and ophthalmopathy.

Sequences were derived from peripheral blood mononuclear cells (PBMCs), sampled at new diagnosis, from a patient treated with antithyroid drugs. The source is a woman younger than 35 with Graves disease. This chain links TRBV11-2 with TRBJ1-1; D might be TRBD1 (6 bases). CDR3: CASSLDLGANTEAFF. The CDR3, as DNA: TGTGCCAGCAGCTTAGATCTGGGGGCGAACACTGAAGCTTTCTTT.